The source of this T cell receptor (beta chain) is a study of T cell responses to AZD1222 COVID-19 vaccine. Study-wide points: There were repertoire samples only from the period after the peak T cell response. Possibly, clonal diversity was underestimated; donors were largely white British and included more females. Seropositivity was recorded at baseline in only 6 or 7 AZD1222 recipients. Among spike-specific TCRs, nearly half reportedly target unmutated variant regions.

Generated by immunoSEQ multiplex PCR, the TCRdb table keeps only in-frame clones and is missing some. The repertoire includes about 150,000 clones, roughly 92% of them detected once, and around 1.3% sits in the top ten. Comment on this clone: Its matching antigen is unknown.

V dropped 4 bases and J dropped 5; count of bases not matched to a gene: 7. The CDR3 length is 14 residues. Germline CDR1 is MNHEY and CDR2 is SVGEGT. Sequenced here: peripheral blood, sampled on day 0 of AZD1222 vaccination. This chain joins TRBV6-2 or TRBV6-3 and TRBJ1-2; 7 bases agree with TRBD1. This receptor was taken from an adult in good health. CDR3 bases: TGTGCCAGCAGTTCGCAGGGGGACATTTATGGCTACACCTTC. It is translated as CASSSQGDIYGYTF.